This T cell receptor (beta chain) was identified in a study of patients and donors after allogeneic stem cell transplantation. MiXCR was run by TCRdb on the RT-PCR reads, yielding one entry per CDR3 protein. The profile shows roughly 230,000 distinct CDR3 sequences, roughly 14% of them singletons. CDR3 size: 14 residues. In germline, CDR1 is KGHDR, CDR2 SFDVKD. Trimming took off 4 bases at V and 0 bases at J, with 6 bases between the two ends. This clonotype occurred many times. The sequenced sample was blood, either unsorted or a sorted T cell fraction (not recorded which). The clonotype was recovered from a human donor who was either an allogeneic HSCT recipient or a stem cell or donor lymphocyte infusion donor (not recorded which). It is not recorded whose cells these are; they may come from a transplant donor. The chain is built from TRBV24-1 and TRBJ1-3; D gene uncertain. CDR3 sequence: CATSEWVSGNTIYF. The CDR3 DNA follows: TGTGCCACCAGTGAGTGGGTCTCTGGAAACACCATATATTTT.